This T cell receptor (beta chain) emerged from a study of response to subunit inactivated influenza vaccine. Via MiXCR, TCRdb re-called the RT-PCR reads, giving one row per CDR3 protein. The profile covers 300,000 to 350,000 distinct CDR3 sequences, with 20% to 25% appearing a single time and 10% taken by the ten largest. In its sample, this clonotype was seen a few times. Per germline, CDR1 SQVTM and CDR2 ANQGSEA. CDR3 length equals 14 residues. The V and J ends lost 0 bases and 5 bases respectively, with 14 bases between them. The sequence came from a man between 50 and 69 years old who received an inactivated influenza vaccine. J is TRBJ2-7 and V is TRBV29-1, with a weak D call TRBD1 (5 bases). Sequencing was performed on PBMCs from blood, taken roughly 20 months after vaccination. CDR3 DNA sequence: TGCAGCGTTGAAGAAGGTGGGCCCAGGGACGAGCAGTACTTC. Translated: CSVEEGGPRDEQYF.